Included here is one TCR beta chain sequence, with context. The sample comes from a study of blood T cell repertoires in COVID-19. Only in-frame clones appear in the TCRdb table, and some are missing; sequencing was by immunoSEQ multiplex PCR. The sample shows 200,000 to 250,000 clones, about 88% of them seen only once. The material sequenced was peripheral blood. The clonotype was recovered from a woman between 65 and 79 years old with active or convalescent COVID-19.

Here the CDR3 reads CASSFSGQLENEKLFF. The CDR3 nucleotides are TGTGCCAGCAGTTTCTCCGGACAGCTAGAGAATGAAAAACTGTTTTTT. V gene TRBV6-2 or TRBV6-3 combines with J gene TRBJ1-4, with D maybe TRBD1 (6 bases). The CDR3 runs to 16 residues. The germline CDR1 and CDR2 sequences are MNHEY and SVGEGT. V was trimmed by 4 bases and J by 5 bases, leaving 17 bases between them.